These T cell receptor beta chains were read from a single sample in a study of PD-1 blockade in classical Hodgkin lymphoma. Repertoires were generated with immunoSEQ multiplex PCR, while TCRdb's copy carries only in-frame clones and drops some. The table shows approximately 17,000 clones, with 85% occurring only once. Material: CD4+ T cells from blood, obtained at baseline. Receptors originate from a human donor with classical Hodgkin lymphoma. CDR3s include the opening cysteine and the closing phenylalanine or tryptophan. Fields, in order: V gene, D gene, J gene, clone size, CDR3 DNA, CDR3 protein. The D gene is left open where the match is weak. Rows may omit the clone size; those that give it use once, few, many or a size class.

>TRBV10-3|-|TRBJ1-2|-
TGTGCCATCAGTGAGGTTCAGAATGGCTACACCTTC
CAISEVQNGYTF
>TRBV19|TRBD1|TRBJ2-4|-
TGTGCCAGTAGTCCGCAACAGGGGAACATTCAGTACTTC
CASSPQQGNIQYF
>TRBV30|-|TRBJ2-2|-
TGTGCCTGGAGGTCGGGAGCAGGGGAGCTGTTTTTT
CAWRSGAGELFF
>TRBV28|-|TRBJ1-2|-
TGTGCCAGCACCTCCGGCGAGAGGGGCTACACCTTC
CASTSGERGYTF
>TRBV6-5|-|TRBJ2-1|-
TGTGCCAGCAGTTTCCAGGGTTACAATGAGCAGTTCTTC
CASSFQGYNEQFF
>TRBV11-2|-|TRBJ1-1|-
TGTGCCAGCAGCTTAACTCTTAACACTGAAGCTTTCTTT
CASSLTLNTEAFF
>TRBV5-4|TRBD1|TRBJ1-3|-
TGTGCCAGCAGCCTGGACAGGGTTGCTGGAAACACCATATATTTT
CASSLDRVAGNTIYF
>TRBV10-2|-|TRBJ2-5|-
TGCGCCAGCAGACGGGGGCAGGGTGAGACCCAGTACTTC
CASRRGQGETQYF
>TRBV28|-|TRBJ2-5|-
TGTGCCAGCAGTTCGTCCGGGACAGAGACCCAGTACTTC
CASSSSGTETQYF
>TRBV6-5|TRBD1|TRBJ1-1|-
TGTGCCAGCAGTTGGGACAGGGAGCGGACTGAAGCTTTCTTT
CASSWDRERTEAFF
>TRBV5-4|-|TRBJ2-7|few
TGTGCCAGCAGCTTGGCATACGGGTCGCACTACGAGCAGTACTTC
CASSLAYGSHYEQYF
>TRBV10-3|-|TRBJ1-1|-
TGTGCCATCAGTCACAGCGCCGGGGGTACTGAAGCTTTCTTT
CAISHSAGGTEAFF
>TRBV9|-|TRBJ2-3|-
TGTGCCAGCAGCGTAGACATATCTAGCACAGATACGCAGTATTTT
CASSVDISSTDTQYF
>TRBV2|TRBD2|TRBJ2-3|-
TGTGCCAGCAGCGCACGGGCTGCGGGGGGAACAGATACGCAGTATTTT
CASSARAAGGTDTQYF
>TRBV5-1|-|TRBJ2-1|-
TGCGCCAGCAGCTTAATGGGCGTTGAGCAGTTCTTC
CASSLMGVEQFF
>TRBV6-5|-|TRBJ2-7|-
TGTGCCAGCAGAGTGGGTACCTACGAGCAGTACTTC
CASRVGTYEQYF
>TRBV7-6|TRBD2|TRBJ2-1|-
TGTGCCAGCAGCTTAGCGGGGGGACTAAGAAATGAGCAGTTCTTC
CASSLAGGLRNEQFF
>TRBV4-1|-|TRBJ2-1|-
TGCGCCAGCAGCCAAGAGCTGGGGCGGTCCTACAATGAGCAGTTCTTC
CASSQELGRSYNEQFF